This T cell receptor beta chain was sequenced during a study of OX40 agonist ivuxolimab in advanced cancers. Overall study results and limits: Patients with a partial response at 0.1-3.0 mg/kg had among the lowest clonal expansion.

Using immunoSEQ multiplex PCR, the repertoire was profiled, and TCRdb retains in-frame clones only, with some absent. Here the sample spans some 48,000 clones, 75% to 80% being singletons. In this sample, this clone turned up once. Its antigen remains unidentified. Germline CDR1 reads LNHDA; CDR2 reads SQIVND (reference sequence). The CDR3 is 13 amino acids. Trimming shortened V by 5 bases and J by 7 bases, and 9 bases separated the two germline ends. Specimen: CD4+ or CD8+ T cells sorted from blood, collected in a trial of the OX40 agonist ivuxolimab. The sequence derives from an adult with an advanced solid tumor such as melanoma, head and neck, liver or kidney cancer. The rearrangement links TRBV19 to TRBJ1-6; D ambiguous. The CDR3 nucleotides are TGTGCCAGTAGTGGGAGAGCCAATTCACCCCTCCACTTT. It yields the protein CASSGRANSPLHF.